The TCR beta chain described here comes from a study of shared clonotypes between healthy human individuals. Genomic DNA for unsorted samples, which was extracted with the QIAamp DNA Blood Mini kit, came from 85 million to 90 million PBMCs. The V segment lost 3 bases and the J segment 4 bases; nucleotides outside the gene matches: 5. Germline values: CDR1 LNHDA, CDR2 SQIVND (reference sequence). This CDR3 has 14 residues. Several immunoSEQ plates received, in even portions, the genomic DNA of each subset. For unsorted PBMC, about 290 ng DNA per replicate equaled 32,000 or so T cell genomes. The protocol was immunoSEQ multiplex PCR, while the TCRdb copy is restricted to in-frame clones and leaves out a portion. The repertoire consists of about half a million clones, with 79% occurring once and the leading ten covering less than 15%.

The rearrangement uses TRBV19 and TRBJ2-7; TRBD1 matches at 8 bases. What was sequenced was PBMCs. This TCR was recovered from a woman in her forties in good health. Some clones in this sample may be carry-over from other donors' samples. Here the CDR3 reads CASSMGTGGYEQYF. CDR3 in DNA: TGTGCCAGTAGTATGGGGACAGGTGGGTACGAGCAGTACTTC.